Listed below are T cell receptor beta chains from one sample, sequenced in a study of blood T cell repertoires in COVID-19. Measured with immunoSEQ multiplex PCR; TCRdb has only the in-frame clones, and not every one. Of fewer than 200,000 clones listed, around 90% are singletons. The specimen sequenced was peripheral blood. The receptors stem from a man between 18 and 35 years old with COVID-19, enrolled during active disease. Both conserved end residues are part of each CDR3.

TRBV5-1,CASSFQGNQPQHF
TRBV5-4,CASSWSLGGEQYF
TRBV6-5,CASSYEGLGGYEQFF
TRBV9,CASSARGTAPLLNYGYTF
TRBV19,CASRTGTGLHEQYF
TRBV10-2,CASSPRKRGDEQFF
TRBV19,CASKATGGNNEKLFF
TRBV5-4,CASSFRSSGTSSSYEQYF
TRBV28,CASRLASYNEQFF
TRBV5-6,CASSFSGTTDTQYF
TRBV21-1,CASSPQGTYEQYF
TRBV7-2,CASSTANTGELFF
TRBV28,CASNSPSGSGYEQYF
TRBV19,CASSGTLNQPQHF
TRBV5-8,CASSYRDISYEQYF
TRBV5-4,CASSAQGGDSPLHF
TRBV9,CASSGGGRAPGELFF
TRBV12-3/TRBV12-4,CASSFHLRKLLF
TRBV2,CASRTGPYNEQFF
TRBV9,CASSASDRAYEQYF
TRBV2,CASIETGSGNTIYF
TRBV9,CASTPPSGRTGELFF